This is a list of T cell receptor beta chains from one sample in a study of OX40 agonist ivuxolimab in advanced cancers. This table comes from immunoSEQ multiplex PCR, and its TCRdb copy is limited to in-frame clones, with some not included. The sample comprises around 65,000 clones, 85% to 95% of which are singletons, and around 15% rests with the top ten. This sample comprised CD4+ or CD8+ T cells sorted from blood, obtained in a trial of the OX40 agonist ivuxolimab. These TCRs come from an adult with an advanced solid tumor such as melanoma, head and neck, liver or kidney cancer. Both conserved end residues are part of each CDR3. Each record gives: D gene, clone size, V gene, J gene, CDR3 DNA, CDR3 protein. The D gene is left open where the match is weak. Clone size, where shown, is once, few, many, or a class for clones that have expanded.

NA,NA,TRBV7-3,TRBJ2-1,TGTGCCAGCAGTCCCCTGGGATATAATGAGCAGTTCTTC,CASSPLGYNEQFF
TRBD1,once,TRBV7-9,TRBJ2-7,TGTGCCAGCAGCTTAGATGGGACAGGGGTTTCCTACGAGCAGTACTTC,CASSLDGTGVSYEQYF
NA,NA,TRBV19,TRBJ1-2,TGTGCCAGTAGTATTAGCGGGAACCCGGGATATTATGGCTACACCTTC,CASSISGNPGYYGYTF
TRBD1,NA,TRBV27,TRBJ2-7,TGTGCCAGCAGTTTAGAGGGACAGACCTACGAGCAGTACTTC,CASSLEGQTYEQYF
TRBD2,NA,TRBV4-1,TRBJ2-7,TGCGCCAGCAGCCAAGAAGGGGAGGGCTCCTACGAGCAGTACTTC,CASSQEGEGSYEQYF
NA,NA,TRBV19,TRBJ2-7,TGTGCCAGTAGTATGGGGGAATCCTACGAGCAGTACTTC,CASSMGESYEQYF
NA,once,TRBV19,TRBJ2-7,TGTGCCAGTACCCCCCTTGACAGATCCTCCTACGAGCAGTACTTC,CASTPLDRSSYEQYF
NA,NA,TRBV6-5,TRBJ2-7,TGTGCCAGCAGTTACGGGCTAGGAGCTGAGCAGTACTTC,CASSYGLGAEQYF
TRBD1,NA,TRBV9,TRBJ2-3,TGTGCCAGCAGCGAGACAGGGGGCTTCACAGATACGCAGTATTTT,CASSETGGFTDTQYF
TRBD2,NA,TRBV5-8,TRBJ2-1,TGTGCCAGACGCCCGGGGGGAGAGCAGTTCTTC,CARRPGGEQFF
TRBD1,NA,TRBV6-1,TRBJ2-1,TGTGCCAGCAGTGGTGGGACAGGGCTCTACAATGAGCAGTTCTTC,CASSGGTGLYNEQFF
TRBD2,NA,TRBV27,TRBJ2-3,TGTGCCAGCAGTCCTAATGGCGGGAGGGCGAGCACAGATACGCAGTATTTT,CASSPNGGRASTDTQYF
NA,NA,TRBV6-5,TRBJ2-1,TGTGCCAGCAGTTTCTCCGAGTACAATGAGCAGTTCTTC,CASSFSEYNEQFF
TRBD1,NA,TRBV4-1,TRBJ1-1,TGCGCCAGCAGCCAAGCAGGGGGCGGTTGGACTGAAGCTTTCTTT,CASSQAGGGWTEAFF
NA,NA,TRBV4-3,TRBJ2-1,TGCGCCAGCAGCCCAGAGTTTGGTGACTACAATGAGCAGTTCTTC,CASSPEFGDYNEQFF
NA,NA,TRBV6-1,TRBJ2-2,TGTGCCAGCAGTGAAAGGGCTTGGGACGGGGAGCTGTTTTTT,CASSERAWDGELFF
NA,NA,TRBV6-5,TRBJ2-7,TGTGCCAGCAGTTACACCGACGGAGACTACGAGCAGTACTTC,CASSYTDGDYEQYF
NA,NA,TRBV6-5,TRBJ1-5,TGTGCCAGCAGCGAGGGGAGCAATCAGCCCCAGCATTTT,CASSEGSNQPQHF
TRBD1,NA,TRBV27,TRBJ2-7,TGTGCCAGCAGTTTAATTGGGGACAGGGGCTCCTACGAGCAGTACTTC,CASSLIGDRGSYEQYF
NA,NA,TRBV27,TRBJ2-7,TGTGCCAGCAGTTTATTGGGCTACGAGCAGTACTTC,CASSLLGYEQYF
NA,NA,TRBV13,TRBJ1-1,TGTGCCAGCAGACAATGGACGCAGGAAGCTTTCTTT,CASRQWTQEAFF
NA,NA,TRBV7-2,TRBJ2-2,TGTGCCAGCAGCTTATCTGGCACCGGGGAGCTGTTTTTT,CASSLSGTGELFF
TRBD2,NA,TRBV2,TRBJ2-7,TGTGCCAGCAGTGGGACTAGCGGTCCCTACGAGCAGTACTTC,CASSGTSGPYEQYF
TRBD1,NA,TRBV5-1,TRBJ2-7,TGCGCCAGCAGCCAGGGGGCTACGTACGAGCAGTACTTC,CASSQGATYEQYF
NA,NA,TRBV27,TRBJ2-7,TGTGCCAGCAGTTTGAAACAGTCCTACGAGCAGTACTTC,CASSLKQSYEQYF
NA,NA,TRBV15,TRBJ2-1,TGTGCCACCTCAGCTCAATCAGGGGCCCCCAATGAGCAGTTCTTC,CATSAQSGAPNEQFF
NA,NA,TRBV27,TRBJ1-2,TGTGCCAGGGGCAACTATGGCTACACCTTC,CARGNYGYTF
NA,once,TRBV4-1,TRBJ2-1,TGCGCCAGCAGCCAAGAACGAGCAGATGAGCAGTTCTTC,CASSQERADEQFF